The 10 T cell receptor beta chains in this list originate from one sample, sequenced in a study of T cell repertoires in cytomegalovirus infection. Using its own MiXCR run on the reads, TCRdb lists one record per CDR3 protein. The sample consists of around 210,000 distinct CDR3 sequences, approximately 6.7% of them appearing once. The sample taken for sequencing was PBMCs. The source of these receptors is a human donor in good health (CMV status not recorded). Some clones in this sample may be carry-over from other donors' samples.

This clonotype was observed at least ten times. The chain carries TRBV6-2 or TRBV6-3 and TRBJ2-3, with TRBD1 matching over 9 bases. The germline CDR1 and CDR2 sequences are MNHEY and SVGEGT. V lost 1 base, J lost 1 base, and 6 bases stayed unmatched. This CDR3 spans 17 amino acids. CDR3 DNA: TGTGCCAGCAGTTACTTCAAAGGGACAGGGTGCACAGATACGCAGTATTTT. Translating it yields CASSYFKGTGCTDTQYF.

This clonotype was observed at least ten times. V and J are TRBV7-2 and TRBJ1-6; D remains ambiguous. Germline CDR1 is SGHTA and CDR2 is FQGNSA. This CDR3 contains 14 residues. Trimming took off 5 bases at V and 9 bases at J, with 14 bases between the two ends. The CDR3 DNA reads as TGTGCCAGCAGCCCCGGGCCCGGGGTTTCACCCCTCCACTTT. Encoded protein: CASSPGPGVSPLHF.

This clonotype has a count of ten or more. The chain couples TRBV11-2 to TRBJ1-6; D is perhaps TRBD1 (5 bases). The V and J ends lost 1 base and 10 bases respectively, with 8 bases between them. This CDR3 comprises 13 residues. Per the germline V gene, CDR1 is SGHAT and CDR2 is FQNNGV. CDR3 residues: CASSLVGVSPLHF. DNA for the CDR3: TGTGCCAGCAGCTTAGTGGGGGTGTCACCCCTCCACTTT.

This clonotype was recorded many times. CDR3 sequence: CASSRDLAEQYF. CDR3 sequence (DNA): TGTGCCAGCAGTCGGGACCTCGCCGAGCAGTACTTC. The chain combines TRBV7-2 with TRBJ2-7; D could derive from TRBD1 or TRBD2 (5 bases each). Germline CDR1 reads SGHTA; CDR2 reads FQGNSA. Trimming removed 6 bases from V and 6 bases from J, with 12 bases in between. CDR3 size: 12 residues. Together with reference TRBV7-2 and TRBJ2-7, the CDR3 gives the full variable domain: GAGVSQSPSNKVTEKGKDVELRCDPISGHTALYWYRQSLGQGLEFLIYFQGNSAPDKSGLPSDRFSAERTGGSVSTLTIQRTQQEDSAVYLCASSRDLAEQYFGPGTRLTVT.

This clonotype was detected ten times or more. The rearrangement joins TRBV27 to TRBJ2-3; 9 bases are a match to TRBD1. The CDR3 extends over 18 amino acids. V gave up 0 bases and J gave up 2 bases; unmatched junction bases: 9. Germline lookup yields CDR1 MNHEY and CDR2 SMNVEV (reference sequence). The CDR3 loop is CASSLSRRQGVNTDTQYF. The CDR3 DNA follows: TGTGCCAGCAGTTTATCGCGCCGACAGGGGGTGAACACAGATACGCAGTATTTT.

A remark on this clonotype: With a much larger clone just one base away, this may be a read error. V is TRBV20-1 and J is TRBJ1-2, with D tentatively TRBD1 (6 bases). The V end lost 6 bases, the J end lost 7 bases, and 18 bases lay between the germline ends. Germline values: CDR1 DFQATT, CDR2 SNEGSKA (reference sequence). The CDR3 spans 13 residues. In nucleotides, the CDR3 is TGCAGTGCAAACCTGGGGGCCGGCTTTGGCTACACCTTC. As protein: CSANLGAGFGYTF.

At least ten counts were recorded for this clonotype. The CDR3 coding sequence is TGTGCCAGCAGCTTAGTCTGGGACAGCAATGAGCAGTTCTTC. Protein: CASSLVWDSNEQFF. V is TRBV7-2 and J is TRBJ2-1, with 7 bases fitting TRBD1. The CDR3 has 14 residues. Germline loops: CDR1 SGHTA, CDR2 FQGNSA. J was trimmed by 6 bases and V by 1 base; bases with no gene match: 3.

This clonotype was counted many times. The CDR3 bases are TGTGCCAGCAGCCGCTCCGCGGGCAGGGGGCATCAGCCCCAGCATTTT. Protein sequence: CASSRSAGRGHQPQHF. The rearrangement uses TRBV12-3 or TRBV12-4 and TRBJ1-5; 8 positions match TRBD1. V dropped 6 bases and J dropped 5; count of bases not matched to a gene: 12. The CDR3 spans 16 residues.

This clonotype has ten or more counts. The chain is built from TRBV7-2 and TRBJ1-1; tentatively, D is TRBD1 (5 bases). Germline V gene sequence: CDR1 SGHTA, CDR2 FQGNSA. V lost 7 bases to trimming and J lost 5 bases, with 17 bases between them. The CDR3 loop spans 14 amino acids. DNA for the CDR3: TGTGCCAGCACCAAAAGGGGTCAAGGGACTGAAGCTTTCTTT. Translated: CASTKRGQGTEAFF. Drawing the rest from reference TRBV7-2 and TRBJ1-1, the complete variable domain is GAGVSQSPSNKVTEKGKDVELRCDPISGHTALYWYRQSLGQGLEFLIYFQGNSAPDKSGLPSDRFSAERTGGSVSTLTIQRTQQEDSAVYLCASTKRGQGTEAFFGQGTRLTVV.

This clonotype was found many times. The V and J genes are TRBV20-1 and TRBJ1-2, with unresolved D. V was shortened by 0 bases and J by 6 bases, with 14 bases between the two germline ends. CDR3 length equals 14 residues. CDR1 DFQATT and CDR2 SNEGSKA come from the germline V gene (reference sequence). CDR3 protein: CSARDPRTPNGYTF. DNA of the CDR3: TGCAGTGCTAGAGATCCTAGGACCCCCAATGGCTACACCTTC.